This paragraph reports one TCR beta chain. Antigen unknown. These data belong to a study of identical twins. Study conclusions and caveats: In monozygotic twins, models underestimated the sharing of out-of-frame TCR alpha. Cord blood's abundant beta clonotypes had fewer insertions, unlike memory repertoires.

There are 17 residues in the CDR3. The germline CDR1 and CDR2 sequences are SGHRS and YFSETQ. TCRdb re-derived calls from the 5' RACE reads in MiXCR, one entry per CDR3 protein. The data hold 1.5 million to 2 million distinct CDR3 sequences, with less than 35% observed a single time. J is TRBJ2-1 and V is TRBV5-1, with D perhaps TRBD1 (6 bases). The DNA end favors TRBJ2-7, so the J call may be wrong. Input material: cord blood. The TCR was taken from a newborn girl in good health. The DNA for the CDR3 is TGCGCCAGCAGCTTGGGGACAGCTCCGAGCTCCTACAATGAGCAGTACTTC. This translates into CASSLGTAPSSYNEQYF.